This T cell receptor beta chain was sequenced during a study of T cells in Graves' hyperthyroidism and ophthalmopathy. Study-wide background: The blood sample was taken at first diagnosis, before treatment began.

This CDR3 region has 14 residues. CDR1 and CDR2 (germline): GTSNPN, SVGIG (reference sequence). Note on this clonotype: Germline is not matched at one junction end, which may reflect a read error.

Template material for amplifying TCR beta CDR3 regions consisted of RNA transcripts. The HTBI primer set was used in a first-round RT-PCR of the TCR CDR3. TCRdb analysed the multiplex PCR reads with MiXCR anew, one entry per CDR3 protein. The repertoire holds a few hundred thousand distinct CDR3 sequences, with 20% to 30% as singletons. The rearrangement links TRBV30 to TRBJ2-4; perhaps TRBD2 as D (6 bases). The specimen sequenced was blood. The receptor was isolated from a man aged 50-60 years with Graves' hyperthyroidism. Here the CDR3 reads CVWSVGGTKNIQYF. CDR3 sequence (DNA): TGTGTCTGGAGTGTAGGCGGGACCAAAAACATTCAGTACTTC. Full variable domain (outside the CDR3, taken from reference TRBV30 and TRBJ2-4): SQTIHQWPATLVQPVGSPLSLECTVEGTSNPNLYWYRQAAGRGLQLLFYSVGIGQISSEVPQNLSASRPQDRQFILSSKKLLLSDSGFYLCVWSVGGTKNIQYFGAGTRLSVL.